These T cell receptor beta chains were read from a single sample in a study of blood T cell repertoires in COVID-19. Here immunoSEQ multiplex PCR was the method, and the copy in TCRdb shows in-frame clones only, minus some. The sample lists about 220,000 clones, 65% to 85% occurring once. What was sequenced was peripheral blood. These TCRs come from a human donor in a cohort sampled during active COVID-19. Both conserved end residues are part of each CDR3. D genes are given only for firm matches. Some rows mark clone size as missing; the rest say once, few, many or name a class of expanded clone.

CDR3 length	J gene	V gene	D gene	clone size	CDR3 DNA	CDR3 protein
15	TRBJ2-2	TRBV4-3	-	-	TGCGCCAGCAGCCTTGACTATCTACTCACCGGGGAGCTGTTTTTT	CASSLDYLLTGELFF
14	TRBJ1-1	TRBV2	-	once	TGTGCCAGCATCCCCGGGGGAGGGGGCACTGAAGCTTTCTTT	CASIPGGGGTEAFF
13	TRBJ2-7	TRBV5-1	TRBD2	-	TGCGCCAGCAGCGGACTAGGGGCCTACGAGCAGTACTTC	CASSGLGAYEQYF
14	TRBJ2-5	TRBV7-2	TRBD2	once	TGTGCCAGCAGCCTTAGCGGGGGGCCAGAGACCCAGTACTTC	CASSLSGGPETQYF
14	TRBJ1-1	TRBV6-2/TRBV6-3	TRBD1	-	TGTGCCAGCAGCATCATCCAGGGGGCCACTGAAGCTTTCTTT	CASSIIQGATEAFF
14	TRBJ1-2	TRBV5-1	-	many	TGCGCCAGCAGCTTGGACAGGGATGGAGTTGGCTACACCTTC	CASSLDRDGVGYTF
17	TRBJ2-1	TRBV19	TRBD2	-	TGTGCCAGTAGTATCATGGGAGGGGCGGGAGGAGGAATGAAGCAGTTCTTC	CASSIMGGAGGGMKQFF
17	TRBJ2-7	TRBV7-3	TRBD1	-	TGTGCCAGCAGCTTAAGGGGATGGGACAGGGATGACAACGAGCAGTACTTC	CASSLRGWDRDDNEQYF
13	TRBJ1-6	TRBV19	-	-	TGTGCCAGTAGTATAGACCGGGGTTCACCCCTCCACTTT	CASSIDRGSPLHF
15	TRBJ1-1	TRBV6-6	TRBD1	-	TGTGCCAGCAGTCTCTTATCAGGGGGGCTCACTGAAGCTTTCTTT	CASSLLSGGLTEAFF
15	TRBJ1-6	TRBV28	-	-	TGTGCCAGCAGTACAGGGAGCTCCTATAATTCACCCCTCCACTTT	CASSTGSSYNSPLHF
18	TRBJ1-1	TRBV4-1	TRBD1	-	TGCGCCAGCAGCCAGATTGAACTGATCAGGGGGCGTAATACTGAAGCTTTCTTT	CASSQIELIRGRNTEAFF
16	TRBJ2-1	TRBV28	-	-	TGTGCCAGCAGTACCCCTATTGGGCTAGCGGACAGATTGCAGTTCTTC	CASSTPIGLADRLQFF
17	TRBJ1-1	TRBV5-1	-	-	TGCGCCAGCAGCTCTACTCCGGGGGGGATCGACAACACTGAAGCTTTCTTT	CASSSTPGGIDNTEAFF
13	TRBJ1-6	TRBV4-3	-	-	TGCGCCAGCAGCCCACTTGGGGGGGAAGCCCTCCACTTT	CASSPLGGEALHF